This record concerns one TCR beta chain sequence. The record originates from a study of OX40 agonist ivuxolimab in advanced cancers. Profiled with immunoSEQ multiplex PCR; TCRdb holds only in-frame clones, not every one. The profile covers some 94,000 clones, with around nine tenths appearing a single time and under 0.95% taken by the ten largest. The sequence was collected from an adult with an advanced solid tumor such as melanoma, head and neck, liver or kidney cancer. The sequencing here drew on CD4+ or CD8+ T cells sorted from blood, taken in a trial of the OX40 agonist ivuxolimab.

The CDR3 sequence: CASSATRLSNEQFF. In DNA, the CDR3 is TGCGCCAGCAGCGCGACCCGTCTGTCGAATGAGCAGTTCTTC. This sequence joins TRBV5-1 and TRBJ2-1; D is unclear. Trimming shortened V by 4 bases and J by 7 bases, and 15 bases separated the two germline ends. CDR3 length equals 14 residues. CDR1 is SGHRS and CDR2 is YFSETQ in the germline V gene.